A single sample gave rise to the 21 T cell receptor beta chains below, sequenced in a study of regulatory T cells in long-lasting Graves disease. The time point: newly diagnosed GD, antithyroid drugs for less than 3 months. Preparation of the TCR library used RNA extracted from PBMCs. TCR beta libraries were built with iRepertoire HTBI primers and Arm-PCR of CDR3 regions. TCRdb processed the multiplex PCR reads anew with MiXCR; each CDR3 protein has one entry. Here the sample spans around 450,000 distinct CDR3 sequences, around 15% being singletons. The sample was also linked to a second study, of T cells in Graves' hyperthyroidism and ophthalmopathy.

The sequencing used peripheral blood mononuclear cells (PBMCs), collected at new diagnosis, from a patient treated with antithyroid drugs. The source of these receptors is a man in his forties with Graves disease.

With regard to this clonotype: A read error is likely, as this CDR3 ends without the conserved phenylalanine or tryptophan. The DNA for the CDR3 is TGTGCCAGCAGTCAAAGGGGGGGCATCCAAGAGACCCAGTACCTC. It yields the protein CASSQRGGIQETQYL. The chain is built from TRBV3-1 and TRBJ2-5; possibly TRBD2 for D (7 bases). This CDR3 comprises 15 residues. CDR1 and CDR2 (germline): LGHDT, YNNKEL (reference sequence). V dropped 6 bases and J dropped 1 base, with 15 bases sitting between them.

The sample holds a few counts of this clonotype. The DNA for the CDR3 is TGTGCCAGCAGGGAGGGGATCAATGAGCAGTTCTTC. It specifies CASREGINEQFF. The chain carries TRBV6-1 and TRBJ2-1, with D perhaps TRBD2 (6 bases). Deletions cut 6 bases from V and 6 bases from J, with 9 bases between. There are 12 residues in the CDR3. The V gene's germline CDR1 is MNHNS and CDR2 SASEGT.

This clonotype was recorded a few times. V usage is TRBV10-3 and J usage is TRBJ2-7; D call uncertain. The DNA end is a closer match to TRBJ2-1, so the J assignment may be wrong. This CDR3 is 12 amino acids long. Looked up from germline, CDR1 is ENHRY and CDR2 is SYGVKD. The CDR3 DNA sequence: TGTGCCATCAGTGAGTCGTACAATGAGCAGTTCTTC. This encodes CAISESYNEQFF.

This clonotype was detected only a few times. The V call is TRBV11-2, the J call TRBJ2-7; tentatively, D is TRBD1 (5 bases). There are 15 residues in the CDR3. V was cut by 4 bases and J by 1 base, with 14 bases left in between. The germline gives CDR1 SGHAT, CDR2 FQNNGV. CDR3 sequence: CASSSDMNLSYEQYF. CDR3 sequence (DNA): TGTGCCAGCAGCTCGGACATGAACTTATCCTACGAGCAGTACTTC.

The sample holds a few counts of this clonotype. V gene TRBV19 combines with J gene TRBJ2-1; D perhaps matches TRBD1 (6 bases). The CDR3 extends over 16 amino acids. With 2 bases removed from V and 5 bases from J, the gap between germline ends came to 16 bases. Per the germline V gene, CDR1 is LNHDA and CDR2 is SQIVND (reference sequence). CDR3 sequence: CASSIKGWQGNNEQFF. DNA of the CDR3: TGTGCCAGTAGTATAAAAGGTTGGCAGGGGAACAATGAGCAGTTCTTC.

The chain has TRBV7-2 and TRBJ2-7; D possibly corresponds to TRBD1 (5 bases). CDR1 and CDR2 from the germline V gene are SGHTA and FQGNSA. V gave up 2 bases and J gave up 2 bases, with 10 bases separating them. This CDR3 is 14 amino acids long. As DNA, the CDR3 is TGTGCCAGCAGCTTACTAGGGGAAGCCTACGAGCAGTACTTC. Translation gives CASSLLGEAYEQYF.

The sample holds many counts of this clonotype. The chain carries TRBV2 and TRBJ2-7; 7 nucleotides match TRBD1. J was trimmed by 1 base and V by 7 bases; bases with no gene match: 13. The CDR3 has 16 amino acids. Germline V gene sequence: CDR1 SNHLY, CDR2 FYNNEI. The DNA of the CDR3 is TGTGCCAGCACCGAGCTTGGGACAGTGAGATCCTACGAGCAGTACTTC. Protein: CASTELGTVRSYEQYF.

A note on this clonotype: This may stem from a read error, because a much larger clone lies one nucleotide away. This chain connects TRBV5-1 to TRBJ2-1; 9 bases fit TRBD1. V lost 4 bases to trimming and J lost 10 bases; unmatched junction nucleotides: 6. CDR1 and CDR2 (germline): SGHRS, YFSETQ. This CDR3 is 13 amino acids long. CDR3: CASSVTGGSEQFF. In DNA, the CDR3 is TGCGCCAGCAGCGTAACAGGGGGCAGCGAGCAGTTCTTC.

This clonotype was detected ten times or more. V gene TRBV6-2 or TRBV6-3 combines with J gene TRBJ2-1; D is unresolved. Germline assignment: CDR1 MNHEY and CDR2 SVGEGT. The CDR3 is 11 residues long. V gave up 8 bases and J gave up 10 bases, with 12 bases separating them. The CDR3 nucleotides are TGTGCCAGCGGACGGTGGTCCGAGCAGTTCTTC. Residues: CASGRWSEQFF.

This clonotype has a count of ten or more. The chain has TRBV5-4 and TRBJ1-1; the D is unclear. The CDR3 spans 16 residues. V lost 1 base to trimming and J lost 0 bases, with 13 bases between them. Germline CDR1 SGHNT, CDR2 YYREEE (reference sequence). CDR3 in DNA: TGTGCCAGCAGCTTGCTTGATGGCACGATGAACACTGAAGCTTTCTTT. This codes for CASSLLDGTMNTEAFF. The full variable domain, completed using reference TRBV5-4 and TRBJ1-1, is ETGVTQSPTHLIKTRGQQVTLRCSSQSGHNTVSWYQQALGQGPQFIFQYYREEENGRGNFPPRFSGLQFPNYSSELNVNALELDDSALYLCASSLLDGTMNTEAFFGQGTRLTVV.

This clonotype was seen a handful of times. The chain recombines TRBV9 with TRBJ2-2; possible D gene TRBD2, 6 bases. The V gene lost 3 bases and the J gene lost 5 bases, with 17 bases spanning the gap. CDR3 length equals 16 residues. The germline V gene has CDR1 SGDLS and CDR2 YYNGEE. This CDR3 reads CASSATSPHLTGELFF. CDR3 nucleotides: TGTGCCAGCAGCGCCACTAGCCCACACTTGACCGGGGAGCTGTTTTTT.

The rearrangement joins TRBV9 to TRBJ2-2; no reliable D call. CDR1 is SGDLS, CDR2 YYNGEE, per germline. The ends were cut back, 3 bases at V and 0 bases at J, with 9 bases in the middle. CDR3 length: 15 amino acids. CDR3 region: CASSEGNTNTGELFF. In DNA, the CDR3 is TGTGCCAGCAGCGAAGGGAACACGAACACCGGGGAGCTGTTTTTT.

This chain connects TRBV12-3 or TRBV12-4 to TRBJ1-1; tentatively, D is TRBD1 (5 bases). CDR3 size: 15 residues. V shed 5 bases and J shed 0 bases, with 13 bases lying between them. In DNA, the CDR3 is TGTGCCAGCAGTCCACGACAGAGGGTGAACACTGAAGCTTTCTTT. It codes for CASSPRQRVNTEAFF.

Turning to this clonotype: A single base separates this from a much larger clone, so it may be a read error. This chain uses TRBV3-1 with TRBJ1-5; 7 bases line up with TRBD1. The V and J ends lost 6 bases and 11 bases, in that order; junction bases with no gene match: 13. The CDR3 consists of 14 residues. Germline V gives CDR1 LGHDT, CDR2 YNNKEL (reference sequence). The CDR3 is CASSQRQGLGSQHF. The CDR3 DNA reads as TGTGCCAGCAGTCAACGACAGGGTTTGGGATCCCAGCATTTT.

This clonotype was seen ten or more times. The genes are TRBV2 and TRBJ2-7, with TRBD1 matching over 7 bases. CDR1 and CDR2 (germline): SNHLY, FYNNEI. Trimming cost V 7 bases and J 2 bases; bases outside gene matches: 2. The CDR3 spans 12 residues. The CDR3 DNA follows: TGTGCCAGCATGGGGACAGCCTACGAGCAGTACTTC. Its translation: CASMGTAYEQYF.

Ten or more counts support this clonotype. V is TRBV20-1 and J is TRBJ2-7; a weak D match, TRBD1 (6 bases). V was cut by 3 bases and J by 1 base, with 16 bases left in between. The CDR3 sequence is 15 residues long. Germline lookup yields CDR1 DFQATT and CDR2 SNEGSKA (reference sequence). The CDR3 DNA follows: TGCAGTGCTAGTTACTTCGGGACATCATCCTACGAGCAGTACTTC. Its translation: CSASYFGTSSYEQYF.

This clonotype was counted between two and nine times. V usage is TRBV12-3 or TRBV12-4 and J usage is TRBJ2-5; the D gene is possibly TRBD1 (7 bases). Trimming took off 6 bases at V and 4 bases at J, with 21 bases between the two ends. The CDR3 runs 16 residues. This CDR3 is CASRRGGQGDLETQYF. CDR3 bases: TGTGCCAGCAGGCGGGGCGGCCAGGGGGACTTAGAGACCCAGTACTTC.

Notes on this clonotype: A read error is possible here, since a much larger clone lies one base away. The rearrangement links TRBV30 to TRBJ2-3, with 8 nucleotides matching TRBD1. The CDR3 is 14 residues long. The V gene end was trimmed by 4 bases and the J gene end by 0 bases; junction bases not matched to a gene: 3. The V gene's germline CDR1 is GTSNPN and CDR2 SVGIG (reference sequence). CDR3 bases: TGTGCCTGGATGACAGGGGCGAGCACAGATACGCAGTATTTT. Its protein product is CAWMTGASTDTQYF. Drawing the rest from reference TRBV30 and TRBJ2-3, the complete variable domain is SQTIHQWPATLVQPVGSPLSLECTVEGTSNPNLYWYRQAAGRGLQLLFYSVGIGQISSEVPQNLSASRPQDRQFILSSKKLLLSDSGFYLCAWMTGASTDTQYFGPGTRLTVL.

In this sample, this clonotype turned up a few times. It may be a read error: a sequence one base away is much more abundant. CDR3 region: CASSIAGEAYEQCF. In nucleotides, the CDR3 is TGCGCCAGCTCCATAGCGGGAGAAGCCTACGAGCAGTGCTTC. The V call is TRBV5-1, the J call TRBJ2-7; 9 bases are shared with TRBD2. The CDR3 runs 14 residues. Germline-derived CDR1 and CDR2 are SGHRS and YFSETQ. The full variable domain, with the rest looked up from reference TRBV5-1 and TRBJ2-7, is KAGVTQTPRYLIKTRGQQVTLSCSPISGHRSVSWYQQTPGQGLQFLFEYFSETQRNKGNFPGRFSGRQFSNSRSEMNVSTLELGDSALYLCASSIAGEAYEQCFGPGTRLTVT.

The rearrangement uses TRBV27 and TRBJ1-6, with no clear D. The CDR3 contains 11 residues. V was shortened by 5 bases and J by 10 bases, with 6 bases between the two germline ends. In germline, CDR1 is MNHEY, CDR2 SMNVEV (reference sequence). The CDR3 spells CASSGGSPLHF. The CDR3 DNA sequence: TGTGCCAGCAGTGGTGGGTCACCCCTCCACTTT.

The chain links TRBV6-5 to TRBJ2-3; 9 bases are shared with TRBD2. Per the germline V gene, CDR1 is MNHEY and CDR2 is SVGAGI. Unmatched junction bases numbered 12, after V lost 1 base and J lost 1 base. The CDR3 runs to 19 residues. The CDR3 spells CASSYFSGRGNPGTDTQYF. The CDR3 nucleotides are TGTGCCAGCAGTTACTTTAGCGGGAGAGGGAATCCTGGCACAGATACGCAGTATTTT.